The rows below give T cell receptor beta chains drawn from one sample of a study of blood T cell repertoires in COVID-19. Sequencing used immunoSEQ multiplex PCR; TCRdb keeps in-frame clones, though not all of them. The table has tens of thousands of clones, about 89% seen once; the top ten hold about 17%. Sample: peripheral blood. The receptor source for this set is a human donor in a cohort sampled during active COVID-19. CDR3s include the opening cysteine and the closing phenylalanine or tryptophan. A D gene is named only where the DNA matches it firmly. Size is stated for part of the rows, as once, few or many counts, or as a class when the clone is expanded.

d_gene: -
j_gene: TRBJ2-7
v_gene: TRBV3-1/TRBV3-2
abundance: -
len: 14
CDR3aa: CASSTQAGTYEQYF
CDR3nt: TGTGCCAGCAGCACTCAGGCAGGTACCTACGAGCAGTACTTC

d_gene: TRBD1
j_gene: TRBJ1-4
v_gene: TRBV6-5
abundance: -
len: 15
CDR3aa: CASSPTGTTNEKLFF
CDR3nt: TGTGCCAGCAGTCCGACAGGGACGACTAATGAAAAACTGTTTTTT

d_gene: -
j_gene: TRBJ1-5
v_gene: TRBV7-9
abundance: few
len: 14
CDR3aa: CASSLLEGNQPQHF
CDR3nt: TGTGCCAGCAGCTTATTGGAGGGGAATCAGCCCCAGCATTTT

d_gene: -
j_gene: TRBJ2-7
v_gene: TRBV11-2
abundance: -
len: 11
CDR3aa: CASSAGYEQYF
CDR3nt: TGTGCCAGCAGTGCAGGCTACGAGCAGTACTTC

d_gene: TRBD1
j_gene: TRBJ1-5
v_gene: TRBV7-2
abundance: -
len: 16
CDR3aa: CASSQRDRGPSQPQHF
CDR3nt: TGTGCCAGCAGCCAGCGGGACAGGGGGCCTTCTCAGCCCCAGCATTTT

d_gene: -
j_gene: TRBJ2-5
v_gene: TRBV27
abundance: -
len: 15
CDR3aa: CASRTGVQGRETQYF
CDR3nt: TGTGCCAGCAGAACGGGGGTACAGGGGCGGGAGACCCAGTACTTC

d_gene: -
j_gene: TRBJ1-6
v_gene: TRBV4-1
abundance: -
len: 14
CDR3aa: CASSQDRGRSPLHF
CDR3nt: TGCGCCAGCAGCCAAGATCGCGGGAGATCACCCCTCCACTTT

d_gene: TRBD1
j_gene: TRBJ2-7
v_gene: TRBV4-1
abundance: -
len: 16
CDR3aa: CASSQDAPGTGYEQYF
CDR3nt: TGCGCCAGCAGCCAAGATGCCCCGGGGACAGGGTACGAGCAGTACTTC

d_gene: TRBD2
j_gene: TRBJ2-7
v_gene: TRBV19
abundance: -
len: 15
CDR3aa: CASSMGGGGAYEQYF
CDR3nt: TGTGCCAGTAGTATGGGTGGCGGGGGGGCTTACGAGCAGTACTTC

d_gene: -
j_gene: TRBJ2-2
v_gene: TRBV19
abundance: -
len: 13
CDR3aa: CASTLSGTGELFF
CDR3nt: TGTGCCAGTACACTATCGGGGACCGGGGAGCTGTTTTTT

d_gene: TRBD1
j_gene: TRBJ1-5
v_gene: TRBV27
abundance: once
len: 13
CDR3aa: CASSGGLNQPQHF
CDR3nt: TGTGCCAGCTCAGGGGGCCTCAATCAGCCCCAGCATTTT

d_gene: TRBD2
j_gene: TRBJ2-5
v_gene: TRBV7-2
abundance: -
len: 17
CDR3aa: CASSAQGLAGYQETQYF
CDR3nt: TGTGCCAGCAGCGCCCAGGGCCTAGCGGGGTACCAAGAGACCCAGTACTTC

d_gene: TRBD1
j_gene: TRBJ1-6
v_gene: TRBV6-6
abundance: few
len: 14
CDR3aa: CASSRDRVNSPLHF
CDR3nt: TGTGCCAGCAGTCGGGACAGGGTTAATTCACCCCTCCACTTT

d_gene: -
j_gene: TRBJ2-7
v_gene: TRBV9
abundance: -
len: 15
CDR3aa: CASSASRWEENEQYF
CDR3nt: TGTGCCAGCAGCGCCAGCCGGTGGGAGGAGAACGAGCAGTACTTC

d_gene: -
j_gene: TRBJ2-1
v_gene: TRBV4-3
abundance: -
len: 17
CDR3aa: CASSPRWGGAPGNEQFF
CDR3nt: TGCGCCAGCAGTCCACGTTGGGGGGGGGCGCCGGGCAATGAGCAGTTCTTC

d_gene: TRBD1
j_gene: TRBJ2-3
v_gene: TRBV13
abundance: -
len: 15
CDR3aa: CASSGGQETTDTQYF
CDR3nt: TGTGCCAGCAGCGGGGGACAGGAGACCACAGATACGCAGTATTTT

d_gene: -
j_gene: TRBJ2-7
v_gene: TRBV28
abundance: -
len: 15
CDR3aa: CASPPGQGITYEQYF
CDR3nt: TGTGCTAGCCCACCCGGGCAGGGTATCACCTACGAGCAGTACTTC

d_gene: -
j_gene: TRBJ2-1
v_gene: TRBV19
abundance: -
len: 14
CDR3aa: CASTSLVKSGEQFF
CDR3nt: TGTGCCAGTACATCTCTCGTAAAGTCGGGTGAGCAGTTCTTC

d_gene: -
j_gene: TRBJ1-5
v_gene: TRBV7-6
abundance: -
len: 13
CDR3aa: CASSLIQDQPQHF
CDR3nt: TGTGCCAGCAGCTTGATACAAGATCAGCCCCAGCATTTT

d_gene: TRBD1
j_gene: TRBJ1-4
v_gene: TRBV29-1
abundance: -
len: 16
CDR3aa: CSATLASARGREKLFF
CDR3nt: TGCAGCGCCACCCTAGCGTCCGCCAGGGGGCGAGAAAAACTGTTTTTT

d_gene: -
j_gene: TRBJ2-1
v_gene: TRBV19
abundance: once
len: 13
CDR3aa: CASSIDLYNEQFF
CDR3nt: TGTGCCAGTAGTATAGATCTCTACAATGAGCAGTTCTTC

d_gene: -
j_gene: TRBJ1-5
v_gene: TRBV19
abundance: -
len: 16
CDR3aa: CASNDRAAENNQPQHF
CDR3nt: TGTGCCAGTAACGATAGGGCAGCGGAGAACAATCAGCCCCAGCATTTT

d_gene: TRBD2
j_gene: TRBJ2-1
v_gene: TRBV9
abundance: -
len: 16
CDR3aa: CASSVYSGGVYNEQFF
CDR3nt: TGTGCCAGCAGCGTTTATAGCGGGGGAGTATACAATGAGCAGTTCTTC

d_gene: -
j_gene: TRBJ1-2
v_gene: TRBV5-1
abundance: -
len: 13
CDR3aa: CASSLTGLDGYTF
CDR3nt: TGCGCCAGCAGCTTAACAGGGTTGGATGGCTACACCTTC

d_gene: TRBD1
j_gene: TRBJ1-6
v_gene: TRBV13
abundance: -
len: 15
CDR3aa: CASRAGGAGNSPLHF
CDR3nt: TGTGCCAGCAGGGCAGGGGGCGCCGGTAATTCACCCCTCCACTTT

d_gene: TRBD2
j_gene: TRBJ2-7
v_gene: TRBV7-2
abundance: -
len: 15
CDR3aa: CASTLAGAVNYEQYF
CDR3nt: TGTGCCAGCACCCTAGCGGGGGCGGTCAACTACGAGCAGTACTTC

d_gene: TRBD1
j_gene: TRBJ1-2
v_gene: TRBV12-3/TRBV12-4
abundance: -
len: 13
CDR3aa: CASRTGTGYGYTF
CDR3nt: TGTGCCAGCAGAACCGGGACAGGGTATGGCTACACCTTC

d_gene: TRBD2
j_gene: TRBJ2-1
v_gene: TRBV18
abundance: -
len: 15
CDR3aa: CASSPPSGGYNEQFF
CDR3nt: TGTGCCAGCTCACCACCTAGCGGGGGATACAATGAGCAGTTCTTC

d_gene: -
j_gene: TRBJ2-5
v_gene: TRBV3-1/TRBV3-2
abundance: -
len: 16
CDR3aa: CASSQDRNRGGETQYF
CDR3nt: TGTGCCAGCAGCCAAGATCGGAACAGGGGGGGAGAGACCCAGTACTTC

d_gene: -
j_gene: TRBJ2-3
v_gene: TRBV7-9
abundance: -
len: 14
CDR3aa: CASSPLATTDTQYF
CDR3nt: TGTGCCAGCAGCCCCTTAGCGACCACAGATACGCAGTATTTT

d_gene: TRBD2
j_gene: TRBJ2-1
v_gene: TRBV3-1/TRBV3-2
abundance: -
len: 15
CDR3aa: CASSQGLAGYNEQFF
CDR3nt: TGTGCCAGCAGCCAGGGACTAGCGGGTTACAATGAGCAGTTCTTC

d_gene: TRBD1
j_gene: TRBJ2-7
v_gene: TRBV23-1
abundance: -
len: 15
CDR3aa: CASSHPRDRAYEQYF
CDR3nt: TGCGCCAGCAGTCACCCCCGGGACAGAGCCTACGAGCAGTACTTC

d_gene: -
j_gene: TRBJ1-5
v_gene: TRBV6-6
abundance: -
len: 14
CDR3aa: CASNKQEFYQPQHF
CDR3nt: TGTGCCAGCAACAAACAGGAGTTTTATCAGCCCCAGCATTTT

d_gene: -
j_gene: TRBJ2-7
v_gene: TRBV4-1
abundance: -
len: 13
CDR3aa: CASSQTEHYEQYF
CDR3nt: TGCGCCAGCAGTCAAACAGAGCACTACGAGCAGTACTTC

d_gene: -
j_gene: TRBJ2-7
v_gene: TRBV9
abundance: -
len: 15
CDR3aa: CASSVGGGSPQEQYF
CDR3nt: TGTGCCAGCAGCGTAGGTGGAGGCTCCCCCCAAGAGCAGTACTTC

d_gene: -
j_gene: TRBJ1-5
v_gene: TRBV19
abundance: -
len: 14
CDR3aa: CASSKWTVDQPQHF
CDR3nt: TGTGCCAGTAGTAAATGGACAGTAGATCAGCCCCAGCATTTT

d_gene: -
j_gene: TRBJ1-5
v_gene: TRBV15
abundance: -
len: 15
CDR3aa: CATSRDSVDWQPQHF
CDR3nt: TGTGCCACCAGCAGAGATAGCGTAGATTGGCAGCCCCAGCATTTT

d_gene: TRBD2
j_gene: TRBJ2-7
v_gene: TRBV6-6
abundance: -
len: 16
CDR3aa: CASTRLAGSSSYEQYF
CDR3nt: TGTGCCAGCACGAGACTAGCGGGGTCGAGCTCCTACGAGCAGTACTTC

d_gene: -
j_gene: TRBJ1-1
v_gene: TRBV5-4
abundance: -
len: 13
CDR3aa: CASRLRGNTEAFF
CDR3nt: TGTGCCAGCCGTCTTAGGGGGAACACTGAAGCTTTCTTT

d_gene: -
j_gene: TRBJ2-7
v_gene: TRBV7-9
abundance: -
len: 13
CDR3aa: CASSMLDVVEQYF
CDR3nt: TGTGCCAGCAGCATGCTTGATGTAGTCGAGCAGTACTTC

d_gene: -
j_gene: TRBJ2-3
v_gene: TRBV7-9
abundance: -
len: 15
CDR3aa: CASSLLSGSTDTQYF
CDR3nt: TGTGCCAGCAGCTTACTGTCAGGGTCCACAGATACGCAGTATTTT

d_gene: TRBD2
j_gene: TRBJ2-7
v_gene: TRBV5-1
abundance: -
len: 15
CDR3aa: CASRNPGTSDYEQYF
CDR3nt: TGCGCCAGCAGAAATCCCGGGACTAGCGACTACGAGCAGTACTTC

d_gene: -
j_gene: TRBJ1-3
v_gene: TRBV20-1
abundance: -
len: 15
CDR3aa: CSASLRGSTGNTIYF
CDR3nt: TGCAGTGCTAGTCTCCGCGGCTCTACGGGAAACACCATATATTTT

d_gene: TRBD2
j_gene: TRBJ2-7
v_gene: TRBV7-8
abundance: -
len: 17
CDR3aa: CASSWTSGGGLSYEQYF
CDR3nt: TGTGCCAGCAGCTGGACTAGCGGGGGGGGTCTATCCTACGAGCAGTACTTC

d_gene: -
j_gene: TRBJ1-1
v_gene: TRBV6-2/TRBV6-3
abundance: -
len: 14
CDR3aa: CASSRARRGGEAFF
CDR3nt: TGTGCCAGCAGTCGCGCAAGGAGGGGGGGTGAAGCTTTCTTT